This T cell receptor (beta chain) was observed in a study of shared clonotypes between healthy human individuals. CD45RO-negative, CCR7-positively selected cells formed the naive CD8 fraction, excluding terminally differentiated effector memory CD45RA+ cells. Several immunoSEQ 96-well plates shared each subset's DNA, each plate a replicate. Generated by immunoSEQ multiplex PCR, the TCRdb table keeps only in-frame clones and is missing some. The top ten hold 1.5% to 2% of the sample, which has more than 2 million clones, over 85% seen once. This CDR3 has 14 amino acids. Germline CDR1 SGDLS, CDR2 YYNGEE. V lost 0 bases to trimming and J lost 4 bases; unmatched junction nucleotides: 3.

The chain is built from TRBV9 and TRBJ2-7; 8 bases are a match to TRBD1. The TCR sequence derives from a man aged 18 to 29 in good health. Some clones in this sample may be carry-over from other donors' samples. Sequencing was performed on naive CD8+ T cells from PBMCs. CDR3 DNA sequence: TGTGCCAGCAGCGTAGCAGGGGGCGAATACGAGCAGTACTTC. It encodes CASSVAGGEYEQYF.